This T cell receptor (beta chain) was sequenced during a study of T cells in Graves' hyperthyroidism and ophthalmopathy. Germline CDR1 and CDR2: SGHRS and YFSETQ. The CDR3 spans 14 residues. With 4 bases removed from V and 0 bases from J, the gap between germline ends came to 10 bases. Amplification of TCR beta CDR3 regions was performed using RNA transcripts as template. HTBI primers were employed in a first-round RT-PCR of the TCR CDR3. TCRdb ran MiXCR on the multiplex PCR reads and lists one entry per CDR3 protein. The table records about 400,000 distinct CDR3 sequences, about 14% of them present only once. This clonotype was picked up many times.

The chain couples TRBV5-1 to TRBJ1-1, with D possibly being TRBD1 (5 bases). Sample: blood. The sequence was collected from a man in his forties or fifties with Graves' ophthalmopathy. In DNA form, the CDR3 reads TGCGCCAGCAGCCCGGGACGACTGAACACTGAAGCTTTCTTT. Protein: CASSPGRLNTEAFF.